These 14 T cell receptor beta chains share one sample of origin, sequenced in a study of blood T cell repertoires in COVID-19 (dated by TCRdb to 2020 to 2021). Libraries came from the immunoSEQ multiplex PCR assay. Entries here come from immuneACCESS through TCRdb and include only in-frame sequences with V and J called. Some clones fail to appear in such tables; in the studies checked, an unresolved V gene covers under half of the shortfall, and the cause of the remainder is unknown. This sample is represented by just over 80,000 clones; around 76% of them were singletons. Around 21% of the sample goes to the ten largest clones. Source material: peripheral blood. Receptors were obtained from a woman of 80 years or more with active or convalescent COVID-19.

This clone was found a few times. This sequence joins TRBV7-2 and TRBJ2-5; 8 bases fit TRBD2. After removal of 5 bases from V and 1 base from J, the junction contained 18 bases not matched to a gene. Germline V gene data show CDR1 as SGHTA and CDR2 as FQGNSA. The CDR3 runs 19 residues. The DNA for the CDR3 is TGTGCCAGCAGCCCCCCCCCTAGGTTTATAGCGGGAACCCAAGAGACCCAGTACTTC. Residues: CASSPPPRFIAGTQETQYF.

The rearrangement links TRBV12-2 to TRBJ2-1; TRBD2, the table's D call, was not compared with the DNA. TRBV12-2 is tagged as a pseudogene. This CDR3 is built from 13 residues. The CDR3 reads CASRSPVSFEQFF. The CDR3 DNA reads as TGTGCAAGTCGCTCCCCCGTTTCGTTCGAGCAGTTCTTC.

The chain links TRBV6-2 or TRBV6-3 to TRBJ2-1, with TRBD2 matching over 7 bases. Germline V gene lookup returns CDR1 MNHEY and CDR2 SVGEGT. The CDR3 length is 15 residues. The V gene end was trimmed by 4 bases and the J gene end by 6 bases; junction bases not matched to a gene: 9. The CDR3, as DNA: TGTGCCAGCAGTTTAGGGACTACTCATTCCAATGAGCAGTTCTTC. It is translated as CASSLGTTHSNEQFF.

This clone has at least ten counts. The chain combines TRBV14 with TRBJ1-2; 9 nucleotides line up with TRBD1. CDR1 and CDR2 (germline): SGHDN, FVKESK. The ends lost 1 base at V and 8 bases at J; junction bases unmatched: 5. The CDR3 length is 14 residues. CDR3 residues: CASSQGGQGDGYTF. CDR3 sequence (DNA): TGTGCCAGCAGCCAAGGGGGACAGGGTGACGGCTACACCTTC.

CDR3 bases: TGTGCCAGCTCCGAGACAACTAATGAAAAACTGTTTTTT. This gives the protein CASSETTNEKLFF. The rearrangement uses TRBV18 and TRBJ1-4; no reliable D call. The CDR3 runs to 13 residues. The germline gives CDR1 KGHSH, CDR2 LQKENI. Trimming left V 6 bases short and J 0 bases short, with 5 bases between. Complete variable domain (other parts from reference TRBV18 and TRBJ1-4): NAGVMQNPRHLVRRRGQEARLRCSPMKGHSHVYWYRQLPEEGLKFMVYLQKENIIDESGMPKERFSAEFPKEGPSILRIQQVVRGDSAAYFCASSETTNEKLFFGSGTQLSVL.

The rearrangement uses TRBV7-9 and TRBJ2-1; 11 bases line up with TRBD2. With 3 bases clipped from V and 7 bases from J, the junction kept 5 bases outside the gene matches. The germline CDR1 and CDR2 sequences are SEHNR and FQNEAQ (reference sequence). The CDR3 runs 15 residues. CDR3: CASSFSRLAGNEQFF. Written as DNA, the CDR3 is TGTGCCAGCAGCTTCTCCCGACTAGCGGGGAATGAGCAGTTCTTC. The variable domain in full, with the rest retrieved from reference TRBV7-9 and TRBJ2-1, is DTGVSQNPRHKITKRGQNVTFRCDPISEHNRLYWYRQTLGQGPEFLTYFQNEAQLEKSRLLSDRFSAERPKGSFSTLEIQRTEQGDSAMYLCASSFSRLAGNEQFFGPGTRLTVL.

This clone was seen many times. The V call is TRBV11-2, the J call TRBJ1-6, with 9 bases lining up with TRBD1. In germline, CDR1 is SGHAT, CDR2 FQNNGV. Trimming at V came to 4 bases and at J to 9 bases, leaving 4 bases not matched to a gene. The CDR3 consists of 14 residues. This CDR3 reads CASSSGQGSSPLHF. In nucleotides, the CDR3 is TGTGCCAGCAGCTCAGGACAGGGGAGTTCACCCCTCCACTTT.

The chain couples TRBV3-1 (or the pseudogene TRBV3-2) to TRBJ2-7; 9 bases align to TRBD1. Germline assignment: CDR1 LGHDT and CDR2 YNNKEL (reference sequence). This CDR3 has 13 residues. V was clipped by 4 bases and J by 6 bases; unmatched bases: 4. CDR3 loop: CASSPSDRGEQYF. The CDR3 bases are TGTGCCAGCAGCCCCTCGGACAGGGGCGAGCAGTACTTC.

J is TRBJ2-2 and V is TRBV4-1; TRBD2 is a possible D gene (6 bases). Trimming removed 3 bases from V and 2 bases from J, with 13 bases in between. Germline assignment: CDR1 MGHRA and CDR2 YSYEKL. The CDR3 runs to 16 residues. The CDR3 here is CASSHHGRGNTGELFF. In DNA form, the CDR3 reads TGCGCCAGCAGCCACCATGGGCGGGGTAACACCGGGGAGCTGTTTTTT.

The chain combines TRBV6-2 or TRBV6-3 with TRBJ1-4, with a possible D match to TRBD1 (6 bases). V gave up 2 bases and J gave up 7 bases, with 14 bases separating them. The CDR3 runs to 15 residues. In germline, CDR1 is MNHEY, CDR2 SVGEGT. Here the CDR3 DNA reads TGTGCCAGCAGTTACGTGGCAGGGGATGCTGAAAAACTGTTTTTT. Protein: CASSYVAGDAEKLFF.

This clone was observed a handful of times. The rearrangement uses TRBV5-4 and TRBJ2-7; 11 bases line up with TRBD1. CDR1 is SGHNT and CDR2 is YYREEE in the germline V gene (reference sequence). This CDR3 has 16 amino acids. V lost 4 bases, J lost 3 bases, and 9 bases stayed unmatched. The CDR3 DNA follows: TGTGCCAGCAGCCGGACAGGGGGCTTTGAAAGCTACGAGCAGTACTTC. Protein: CASSRTGGFESYEQYF.

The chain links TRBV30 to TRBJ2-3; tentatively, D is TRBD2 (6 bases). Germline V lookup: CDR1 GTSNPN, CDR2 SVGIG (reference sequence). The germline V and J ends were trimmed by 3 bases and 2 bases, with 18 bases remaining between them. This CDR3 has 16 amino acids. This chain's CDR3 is CAWRALGGAPTDTQYF. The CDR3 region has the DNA TGTGCCTGGAGGGCCCTCGGCGGGGCGCCCACAGATACGCAGTATTTT. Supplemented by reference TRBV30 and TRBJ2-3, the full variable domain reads SQTIHQWPATLVQPVGSPLSLECTVEGTSNPNLYWYRQAAGRGLQLLFYSVGIGQISSEVPQNLSASRPQDRQFILSSKKLLLSDSGFYLCAWRALGGAPTDTQYFGPGTRLTVL.

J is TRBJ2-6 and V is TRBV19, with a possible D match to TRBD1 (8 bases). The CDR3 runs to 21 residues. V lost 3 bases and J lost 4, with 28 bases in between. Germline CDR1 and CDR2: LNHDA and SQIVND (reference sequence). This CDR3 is CASSIEGPGRQGAPGANVLTF. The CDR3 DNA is TGTGCCAGTAGTATTGAGGGACCCGGGAGGCAGGGGGCGCCGGGGGCCAACGTCCTGACTTTC.

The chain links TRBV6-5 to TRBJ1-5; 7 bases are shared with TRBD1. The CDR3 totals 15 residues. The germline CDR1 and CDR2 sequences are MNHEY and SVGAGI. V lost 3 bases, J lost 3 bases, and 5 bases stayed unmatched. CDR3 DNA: TGTGCCAGCAGTTATACGCAGGGGGTCAATCAGCCCCAGCATTTT. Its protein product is CASSYTQGVNQPQHF.